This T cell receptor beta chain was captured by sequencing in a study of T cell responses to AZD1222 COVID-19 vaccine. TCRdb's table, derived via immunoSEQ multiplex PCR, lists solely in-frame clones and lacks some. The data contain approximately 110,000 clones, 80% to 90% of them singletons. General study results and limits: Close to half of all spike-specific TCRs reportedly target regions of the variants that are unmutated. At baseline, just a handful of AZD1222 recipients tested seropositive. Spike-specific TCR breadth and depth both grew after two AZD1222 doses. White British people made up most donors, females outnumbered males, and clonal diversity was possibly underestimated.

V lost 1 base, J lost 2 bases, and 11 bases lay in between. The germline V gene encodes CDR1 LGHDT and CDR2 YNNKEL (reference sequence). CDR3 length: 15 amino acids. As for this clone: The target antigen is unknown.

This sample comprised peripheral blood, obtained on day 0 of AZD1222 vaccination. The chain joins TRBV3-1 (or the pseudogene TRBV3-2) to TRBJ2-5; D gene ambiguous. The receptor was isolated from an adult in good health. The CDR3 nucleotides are TGTGCCAGCAGCCAAGGGGAAGGGCGGCAAGAGACCCAGTACTTC. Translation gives CASSQGEGRQETQYF.